This TCR beta chain was sequenced during a study of OX40 agonist ivuxolimab in advanced cancers. For the wider study: Ivuxolimab was a fully human IgG2 agonistic monoclonal antibody targeting the costimulatory receptor OX40 (CD134). Intravenous ivuxolimab was administered to patients every 2 weeks at six dose levels: 0.01, 0.1, 0.3, 1.5, 3 and 10 mg/kg. Of the 50 to 55 dose-escalation patients, hepatocellular carcinoma was present in around 19, melanoma in around 15, renal cell carcinoma in 9 and head and neck cancer in 9. In the dose-escalation cohort, 75% to 85% of patients were male, and the mean age was 60 years with a range of about 20 to 79. Prior anti-PD-1, anti-PD-L1 or anti-CTLA-4 therapy was permitted, and checkpoint inhibitors had been received by more than 35% of dose-escalation patients. Partial responses occurred in three dose-escalation patients, of whom one had hepatocellular carcinoma and two had cutaneous melanoma. Peripheral TCRbeta sequencing aimed to test whether ivuxolimab altered TCR sequence diversity and caused clonal T-cell expansion. The paper covers the monotherapy dose-escalation part of the phase I ivuxolimab trial, which included N = 52 patients.

In regard to this clone: Its recognized antigen is unknown. It has no much larger one-base neighbor in the sample; base qualities were not kept.

To sequence the TCRbeta CDR3 region, genomic DNA was isolated from the sorted cells. The immunoSEQ Assay was used to sequence the TCRbeta CDR3 regions. TCRdb re-hosts the immuneACCESS table, in-frame sequences only. Its copies lack some clones; in the studies checked, an unresolved V gene accounts for under half of them, and the cause for the rest is not known. This sample lists around 47,000 clones; 88% were detected once. The leading ten clones occupy 11% to 15% of the sample. Broader findings and caveats from the paper: Low levels of normalized T-cell clonal expansion were also seen in some nonresponding patients. In the 0.1-3.0 mg/kg groups, partial responders had among the lowest normalized peripheral clonal expansion, particularly in CD8+ T cells. At doses from 0.1 to 3.0 mg/kg, clonal expansion was seen in both CD4+ and CD8+ blood T cells between baseline and week 6. After ivuxolimab, CD8+ T cells had more expanded clones than CD4+ T cells on average. The antigen specificity of the clonally expanded peripheral T cells was not determined.

The trial excluded patients who had a history of autoimmune disease or were on systemic immunosuppression. Peripheral blood for TCR sequencing was collected from all dose cohorts at baseline, on cycle 4 day 1, and on cycle 7 day 1. The samples were taken from a phase I, first-in-human, multicenter, open-label dose-escalation trial of ivuxolimab. Adults with locally advanced or metastatic head and neck squamous cell, hepatocellular, melanoma or renal cell carcinoma were enrolled in the trial. CD4+ and CD8+ T cells were sorted separately from peripheral blood before TCR sequencing. The germline V gene (reference sequence) supplies CDR1 SEHNR and CDR2 FQNEAQ. V trim: 1 base; J trim: 5 bases; unmatched bases: 10. Including cysteine and phenylalanine, the CDR3 has 16 amino acids. Of the read, only the CDR3 DNA is kept; its 48 bases are in frame from base 1.

The chain is assembled from TRBV7-9 and TRBJ1-2; the junction holds 7 bases that match TRBD1. The TCR was taken from an adult with an advanced solid tumor such as melanoma, head and neck, liver or kidney cancer. Source: CD4+ or CD8+ T cells sorted from blood, taken in a trial of the OX40 agonist ivuxolimab. The DNA sequence is given as TGTGCCAGCAGCTTAGGCCTACCGAGGGACAGTTATGGCTACACCTTC. Translated, this gives CASSLGLPRDSYGYTF.